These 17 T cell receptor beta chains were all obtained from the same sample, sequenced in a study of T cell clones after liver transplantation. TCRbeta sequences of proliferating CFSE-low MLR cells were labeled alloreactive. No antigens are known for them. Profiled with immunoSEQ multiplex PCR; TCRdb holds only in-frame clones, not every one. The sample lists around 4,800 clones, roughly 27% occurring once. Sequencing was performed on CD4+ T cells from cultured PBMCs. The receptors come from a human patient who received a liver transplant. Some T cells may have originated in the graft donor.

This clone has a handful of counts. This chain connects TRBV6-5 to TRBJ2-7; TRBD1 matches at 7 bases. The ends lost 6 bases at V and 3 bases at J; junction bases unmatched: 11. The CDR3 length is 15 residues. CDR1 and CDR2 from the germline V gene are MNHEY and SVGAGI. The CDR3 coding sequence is TGTGCCAGCAGCCGGGCCGGGACAGACTACTACGAGCAGTACTTC. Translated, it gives CASSRAGTDYYEQYF.

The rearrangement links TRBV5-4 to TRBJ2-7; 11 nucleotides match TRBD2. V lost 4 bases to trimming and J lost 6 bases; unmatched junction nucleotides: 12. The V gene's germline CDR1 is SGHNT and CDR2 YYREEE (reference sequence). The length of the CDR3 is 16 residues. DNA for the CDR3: TGTGCCAGCAGCCAAGAGGCGGCTAGCGGGAGGCCCGAGCAGTACTTC. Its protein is CASSQEAASGRPEQYF.

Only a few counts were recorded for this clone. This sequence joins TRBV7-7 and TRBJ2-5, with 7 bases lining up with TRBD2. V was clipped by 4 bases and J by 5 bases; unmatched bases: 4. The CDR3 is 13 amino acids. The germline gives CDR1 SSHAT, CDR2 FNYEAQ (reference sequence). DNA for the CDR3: TGTGCCAGCAGCTGGACCGGGGGGGAGACCCAGTACTTC. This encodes CASSWTGGETQYF.

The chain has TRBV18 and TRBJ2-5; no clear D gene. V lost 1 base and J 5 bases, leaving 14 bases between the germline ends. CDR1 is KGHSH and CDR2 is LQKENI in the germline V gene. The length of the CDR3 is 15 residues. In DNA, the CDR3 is TGTGCCAGCTCACCACAGGGCAGGATGGGGGAGACCCAGTACTTC. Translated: CASSPQGRMGETQYF.

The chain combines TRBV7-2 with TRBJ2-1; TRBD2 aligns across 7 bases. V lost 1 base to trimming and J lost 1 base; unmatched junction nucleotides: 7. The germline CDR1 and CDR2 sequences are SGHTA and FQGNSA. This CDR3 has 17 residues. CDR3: CASSLVGREQSYNEQFF. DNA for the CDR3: TGTGCCAGCAGCTTAGTAGGGCGGGAGCAGTCCTACAATGAGCAGTTCTTC. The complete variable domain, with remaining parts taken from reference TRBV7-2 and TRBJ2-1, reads GAGVSQSPSNKVTEKGKDVELRCDPISGHTALYWYRQSLGQGLEFLIYFQGNSAPDKSGLPSDRFSAERTGGSVSTLTIQRTQQEDSAVYLCASSLVGREQSYNEQFFGPGTRLTVL.

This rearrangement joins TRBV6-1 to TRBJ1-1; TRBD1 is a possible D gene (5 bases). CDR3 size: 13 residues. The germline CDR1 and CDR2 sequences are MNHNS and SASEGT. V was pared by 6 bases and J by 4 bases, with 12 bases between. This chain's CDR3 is CASRGFGGTEAFF. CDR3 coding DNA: TGTGCCAGCAGAGGGTTTGGGGGCACTGAAGCTTTCTTT.

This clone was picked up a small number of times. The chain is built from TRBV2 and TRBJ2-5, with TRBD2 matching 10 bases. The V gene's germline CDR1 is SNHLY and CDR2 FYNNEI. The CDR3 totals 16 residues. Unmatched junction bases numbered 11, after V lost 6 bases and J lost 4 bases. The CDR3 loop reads CASRQGRLAGGETQYF. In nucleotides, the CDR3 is TGTGCCAGCAGGCAGGGTCGGTTAGCGGGGGGAGAGACCCAGTACTTC.

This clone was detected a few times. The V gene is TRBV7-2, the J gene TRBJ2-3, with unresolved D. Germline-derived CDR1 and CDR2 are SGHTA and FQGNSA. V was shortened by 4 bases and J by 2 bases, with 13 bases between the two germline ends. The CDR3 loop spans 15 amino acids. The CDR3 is CASSCLRRVTDTQYF. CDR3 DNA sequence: TGTGCCAGCAGCTGCTTACGCAGAGTCACAGATACGCAGTATTTT.

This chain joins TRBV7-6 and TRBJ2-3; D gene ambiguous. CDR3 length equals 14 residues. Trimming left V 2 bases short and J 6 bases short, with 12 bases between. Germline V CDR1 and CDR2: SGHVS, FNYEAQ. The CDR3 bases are TGTGCCAGCAGCTTATCCCCGATTAGGGATACGCAGTATTTT. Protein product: CASSLSPIRDTQYF.

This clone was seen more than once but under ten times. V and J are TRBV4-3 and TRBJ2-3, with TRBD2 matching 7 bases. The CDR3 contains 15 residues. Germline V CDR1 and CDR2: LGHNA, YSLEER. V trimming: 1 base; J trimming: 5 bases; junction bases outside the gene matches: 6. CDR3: CASSQAGGVGDTQYF. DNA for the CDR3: TGCGCCAGCAGCCAAGCGGGAGGTGTGGGAGATACGCAGTATTTT.

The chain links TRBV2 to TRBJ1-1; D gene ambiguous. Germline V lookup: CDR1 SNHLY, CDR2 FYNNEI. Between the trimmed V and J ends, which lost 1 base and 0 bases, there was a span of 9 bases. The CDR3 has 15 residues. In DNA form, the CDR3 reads TGTGCCAGCAGTGAAGTACACAGCCTGAACACTGAAGCTTTCTTT. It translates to CASSEVHSLNTEAFF. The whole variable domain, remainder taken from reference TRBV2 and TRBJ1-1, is EPEVTQTPSHQVTQMGQEVILRCVPISNHLYFYWYRQILGQKVEFLVSFYNNEISEKSEIFDDQFSVERPDGSNFTLKIRSTKLEDSAMYFCASSEVHSLNTEAFFGQGTRLTVV.

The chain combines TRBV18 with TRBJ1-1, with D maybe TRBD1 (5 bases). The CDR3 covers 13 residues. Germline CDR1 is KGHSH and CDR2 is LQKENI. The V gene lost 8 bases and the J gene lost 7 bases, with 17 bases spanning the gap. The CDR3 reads CASALSGGDEAFF. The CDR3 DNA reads TGTGCCAGCGCTCTTTCGGGGGGTGATGAAGCTTTCTTT.

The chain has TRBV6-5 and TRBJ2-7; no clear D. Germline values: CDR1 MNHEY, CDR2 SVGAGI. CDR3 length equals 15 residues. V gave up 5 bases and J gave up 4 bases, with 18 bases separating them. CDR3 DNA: TGTGCCAGCAGTGTCGGCCAGTCCCTTGTTTACGAGCAGTACTTC. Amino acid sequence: CASSVGQSLVYEQYF.

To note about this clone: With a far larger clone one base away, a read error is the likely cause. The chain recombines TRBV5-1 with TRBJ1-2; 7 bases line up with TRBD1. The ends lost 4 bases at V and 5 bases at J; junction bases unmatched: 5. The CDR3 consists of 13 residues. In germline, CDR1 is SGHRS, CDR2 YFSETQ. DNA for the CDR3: TGCGCCAGCAGCCCCCTGACAGGGTATGGCTACACCTTC. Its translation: CASSPLTGYGYTF.

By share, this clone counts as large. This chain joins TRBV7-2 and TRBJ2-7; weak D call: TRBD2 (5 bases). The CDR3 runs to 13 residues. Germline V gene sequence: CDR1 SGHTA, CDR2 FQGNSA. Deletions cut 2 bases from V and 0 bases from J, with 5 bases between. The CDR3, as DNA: TGTGCCAGCAGCTTACGGGGCTCCTACGAGCAGTACTTC. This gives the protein CASSLRGSYEQYF. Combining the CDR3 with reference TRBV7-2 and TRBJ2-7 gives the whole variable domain GAGVSQSPSNKVTEKGKDVELRCDPISGHTALYWYRQSLGQGLEFLIYFQGNSAPDKSGLPSDRFSAERTGGSVSTLTIQRTQQEDSAVYLCASSLRGSYEQYFGPGTRLTVT.

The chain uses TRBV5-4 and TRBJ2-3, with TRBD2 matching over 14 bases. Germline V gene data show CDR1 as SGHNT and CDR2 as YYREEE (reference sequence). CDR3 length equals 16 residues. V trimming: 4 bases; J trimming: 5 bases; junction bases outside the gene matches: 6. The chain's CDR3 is CASSHGTSGSGDTQYF. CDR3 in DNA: TGTGCCAGCAGCCATGGGACTAGCGGGAGTGGAGATACGCAGTATTTT.

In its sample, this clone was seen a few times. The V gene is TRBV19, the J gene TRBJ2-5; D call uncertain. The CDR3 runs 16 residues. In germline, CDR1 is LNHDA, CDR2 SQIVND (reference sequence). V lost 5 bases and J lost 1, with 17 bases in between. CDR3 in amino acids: CASSDGFRLGQETQYF. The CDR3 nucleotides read TGTGCCAGTAGTGACGGGTTTCGACTGGGCCAAGAGACCCAGTACTTC. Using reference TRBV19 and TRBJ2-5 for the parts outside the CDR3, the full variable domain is DGGITQSPKYLFRKEGQNVTLSCEQNLNHDAMYWYRQDPGQGLRLIYYSQIVNDFQKGDIAEGYSVSREKKESFPLTVTSAQKNPTAFYLCASSDGFRLGQETQYFGPGTRLLVL.